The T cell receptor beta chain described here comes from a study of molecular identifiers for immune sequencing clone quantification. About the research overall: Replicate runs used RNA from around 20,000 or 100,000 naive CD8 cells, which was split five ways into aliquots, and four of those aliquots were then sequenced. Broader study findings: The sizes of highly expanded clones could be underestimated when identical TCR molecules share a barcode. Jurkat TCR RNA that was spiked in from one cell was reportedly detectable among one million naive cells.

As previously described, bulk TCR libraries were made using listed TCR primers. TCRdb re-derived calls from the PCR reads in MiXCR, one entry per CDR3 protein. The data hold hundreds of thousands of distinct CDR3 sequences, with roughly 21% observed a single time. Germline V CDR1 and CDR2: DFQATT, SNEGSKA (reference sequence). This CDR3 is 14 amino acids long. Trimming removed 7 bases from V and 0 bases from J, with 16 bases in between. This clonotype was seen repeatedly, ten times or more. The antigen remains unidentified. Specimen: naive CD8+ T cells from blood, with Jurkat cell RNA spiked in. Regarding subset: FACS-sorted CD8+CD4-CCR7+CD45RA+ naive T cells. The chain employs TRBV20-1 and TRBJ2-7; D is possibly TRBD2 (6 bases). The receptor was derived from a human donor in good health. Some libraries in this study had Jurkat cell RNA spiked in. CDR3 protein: CSVSGGASSYEQYF. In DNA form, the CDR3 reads TGCAGTGTCTCCGGCGGGGCTAGCTCCTACGAGCAGTACTTC.